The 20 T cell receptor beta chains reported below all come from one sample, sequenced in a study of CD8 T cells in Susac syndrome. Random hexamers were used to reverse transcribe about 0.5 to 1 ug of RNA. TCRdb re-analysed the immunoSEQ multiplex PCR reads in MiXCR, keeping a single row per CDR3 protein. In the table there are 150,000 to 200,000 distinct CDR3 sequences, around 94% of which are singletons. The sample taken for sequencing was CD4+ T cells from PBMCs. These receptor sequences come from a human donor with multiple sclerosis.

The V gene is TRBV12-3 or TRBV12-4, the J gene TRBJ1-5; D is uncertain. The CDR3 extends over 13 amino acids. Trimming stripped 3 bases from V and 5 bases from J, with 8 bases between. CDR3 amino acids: CASSFGAYQPQHF. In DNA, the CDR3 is TGTGCCAGCAGTTTCGGTGCTTATCAGCCCCAGCATTTT.

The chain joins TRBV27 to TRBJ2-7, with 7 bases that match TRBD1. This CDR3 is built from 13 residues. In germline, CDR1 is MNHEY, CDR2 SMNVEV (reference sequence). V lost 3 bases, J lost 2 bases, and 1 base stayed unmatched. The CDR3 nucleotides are TGTGCCAGCAGTTTGACAGGGACCTACGAGCAGTACTTC. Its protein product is CASSLTGTYEQYF.

For the CDR3, the DNA is TGTGCCAGCAGTTACAGGGGCCCTGAAGATACGCAGTATTTT. Amino acid sequence: CASSYRGPEDTQYF. The chain employs TRBV6-5 and TRBJ2-3, with a tentative D call TRBD1 (5 bases). The CDR3 extends over 14 amino acids. CDR1 is MNHEY and CDR2 is SVGAGI in the germline V gene. V was pared by 2 bases and J by 5 bases, with 11 bases between.

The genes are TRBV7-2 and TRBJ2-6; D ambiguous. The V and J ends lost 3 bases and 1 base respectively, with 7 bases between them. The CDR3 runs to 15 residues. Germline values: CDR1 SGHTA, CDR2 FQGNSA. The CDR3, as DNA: TGTGCCAGCAGCTTTTATGGGTCTGGGGCCAACGTCCTGACTTTC. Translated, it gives CASSFYGSGANVLTF.

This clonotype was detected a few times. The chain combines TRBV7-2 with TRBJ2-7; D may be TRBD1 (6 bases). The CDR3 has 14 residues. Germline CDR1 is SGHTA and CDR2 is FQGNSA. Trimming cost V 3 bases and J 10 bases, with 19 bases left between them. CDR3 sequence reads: CASSFFAGETEQYF. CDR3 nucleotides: TGTGCCAGCAGCTTTTTTGCAGGGGAGACGGAACAGTACTTC.

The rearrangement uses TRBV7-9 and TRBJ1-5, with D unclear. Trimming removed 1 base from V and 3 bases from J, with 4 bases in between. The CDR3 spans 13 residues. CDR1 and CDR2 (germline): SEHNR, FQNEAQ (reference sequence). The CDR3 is CASSLGDNQPQHF. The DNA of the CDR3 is TGTGCCAGCAGCTTAGGGGACAATCAGCCCCAGCATTTT.

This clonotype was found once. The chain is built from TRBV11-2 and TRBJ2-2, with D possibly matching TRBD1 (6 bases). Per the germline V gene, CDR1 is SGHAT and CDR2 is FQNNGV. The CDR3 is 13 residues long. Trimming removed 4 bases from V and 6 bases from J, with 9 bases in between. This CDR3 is CASSWRTAGELFF. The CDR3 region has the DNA TGTGCCAGCAGCTGGAGGACAGCCGGGGAGCTGTTTTTT.

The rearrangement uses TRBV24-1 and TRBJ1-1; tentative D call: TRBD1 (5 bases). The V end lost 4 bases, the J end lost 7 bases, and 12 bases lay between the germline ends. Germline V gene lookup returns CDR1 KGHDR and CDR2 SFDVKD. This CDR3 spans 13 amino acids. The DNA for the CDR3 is TGTGCCACCAGTGACCCAGGGATGGATGAAGCTTTCTTT. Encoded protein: CATSDPGMDEAFF.

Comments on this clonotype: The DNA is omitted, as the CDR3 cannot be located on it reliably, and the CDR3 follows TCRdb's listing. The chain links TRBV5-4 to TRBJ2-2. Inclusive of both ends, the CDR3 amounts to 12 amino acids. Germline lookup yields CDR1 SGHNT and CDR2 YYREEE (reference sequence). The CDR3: CASSYPPGSCFF.

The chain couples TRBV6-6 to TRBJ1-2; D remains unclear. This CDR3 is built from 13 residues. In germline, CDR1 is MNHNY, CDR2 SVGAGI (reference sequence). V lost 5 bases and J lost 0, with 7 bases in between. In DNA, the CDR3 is TGTGCCAGCAGTGAGCGGGCTAACTATGGCTACACCTTC. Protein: CASSERANYGYTF.

CDR3 coding DNA: TGTGCCAGCAGTGACTATAGCTCGCGGCAAGAGACCCAGTACTTC. It translates to CASSDYSSRQETQYF. The chain is built from TRBV2 and TRBJ2-5; D gene ambiguous. With 3 bases removed from V and 2 bases from J, the gap between germline ends came to 13 bases. This CDR3 comprises 15 residues. CDR1 and CDR2 from the germline V gene are SNHLY and FYNNEI.

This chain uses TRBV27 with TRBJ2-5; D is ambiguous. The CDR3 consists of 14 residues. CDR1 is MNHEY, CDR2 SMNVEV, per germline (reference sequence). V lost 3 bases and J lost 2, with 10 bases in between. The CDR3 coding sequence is TGTGCCAGCAGTTTGAGGAGTGAACAAGAGACCCAGTACTTC. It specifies CASSLRSEQETQYF.

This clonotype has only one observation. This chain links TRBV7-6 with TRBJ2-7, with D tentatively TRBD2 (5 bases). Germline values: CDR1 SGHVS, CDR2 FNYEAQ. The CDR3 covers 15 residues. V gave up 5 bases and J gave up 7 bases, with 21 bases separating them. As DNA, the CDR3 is TGTGCCAGCAGCCCCCTTCAAAGACACTCGGGGGAGCAGTACTTC. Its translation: CASSPLQRHSGEQYF.

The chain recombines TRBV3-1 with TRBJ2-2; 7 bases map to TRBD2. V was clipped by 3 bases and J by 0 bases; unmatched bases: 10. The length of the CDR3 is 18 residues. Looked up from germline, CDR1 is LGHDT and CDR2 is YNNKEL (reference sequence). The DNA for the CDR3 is TGTGCCAGCAGCCATGGGATAGCGGGCCCCGCGAACACCGGGGAGCTGTTTTTT. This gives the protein CASSHGIAGPANTGELFF. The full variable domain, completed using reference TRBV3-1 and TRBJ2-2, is DTAVSQTPKYLVTQMGNDKSIKCEQNLGHDTMYWYKQDSKKFLKIMFSYNNKELIINETVPNRFSPKSPDKAHLNLHINSLELGDSAVYFCASSHGIAGPANTGELFFGEGSRLTVL.

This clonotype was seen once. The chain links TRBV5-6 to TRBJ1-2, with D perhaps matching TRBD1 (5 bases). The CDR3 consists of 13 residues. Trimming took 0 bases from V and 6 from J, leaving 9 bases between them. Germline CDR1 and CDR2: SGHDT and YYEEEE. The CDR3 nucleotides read TGTGCCAGCAGCTTGGAGGGCAGGGATGGCTACACCTTC. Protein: CASSLEGRDGYTF.

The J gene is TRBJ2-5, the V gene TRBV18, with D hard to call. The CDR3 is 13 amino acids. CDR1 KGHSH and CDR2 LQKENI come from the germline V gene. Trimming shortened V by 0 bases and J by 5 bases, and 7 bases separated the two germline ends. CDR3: CASSPPQPETQYF. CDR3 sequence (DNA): TGTGCCAGCTCACCACCGCAGCCGGAGACCCAGTACTTC.

The CDR3 here is CASSRLAGGLEQFF. Written as DNA, the CDR3 is TGTGCCAGCAGCCGACTAGCGGGAGGTCTTGAGCAGTTCTTC. The V and J genes are TRBV7-9 and TRBJ2-1, with TRBD2 matching 13 bases. The ends lost 5 bases at V and 9 bases at J; junction bases unmatched: 4. CDR1 and CDR2 from the germline V gene are SEHNR and FQNEAQ (reference sequence). The CDR3 has 14 residues.

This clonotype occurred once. The CDR3 is CSAEEGRRGTYQETQYF. The CDR3 DNA follows: TGCAGTGCTGAGGAGGGCCGACGAGGAACCTACCAAGAGACCCAGTACTTC. V is TRBV20-1 and J is TRBJ2-5, with D perhaps matching TRBD2 (6 bases). Trimming took 5 bases from V and 0 from J, leaving 22 bases between them. Germline-derived CDR1 and CDR2 are DFQATT and SNEGSKA (reference sequence). This CDR3 has 17 residues.

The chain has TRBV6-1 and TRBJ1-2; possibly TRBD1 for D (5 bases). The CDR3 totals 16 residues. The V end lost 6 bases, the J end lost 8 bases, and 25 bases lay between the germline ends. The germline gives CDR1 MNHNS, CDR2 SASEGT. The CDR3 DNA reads TGTGCCAGCAGACGAAACCTAGGACCTCCCCAGGGAGGCTACACCTTC. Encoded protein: CASRRNLGPPQGGYTF.

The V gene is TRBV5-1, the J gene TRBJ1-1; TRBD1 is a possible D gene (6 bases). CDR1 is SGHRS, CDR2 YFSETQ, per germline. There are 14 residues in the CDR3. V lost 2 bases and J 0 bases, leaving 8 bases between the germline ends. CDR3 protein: CASSFTGLNTEAFF. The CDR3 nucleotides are TGCGCCAGCAGCTTTACAGGGTTGAACACTGAAGCTTTCTTT. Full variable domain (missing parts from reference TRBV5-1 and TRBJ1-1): KAGVTQTPRYLIKTRGQQVTLSCSPISGHRSVSWYQQTPGQGLQFLFEYFSETQRNKGNFPGRFSGRQFSNSRSEMNVSTLELGDSALYLCASSFTGLNTEAFFGQGTRLTVV.